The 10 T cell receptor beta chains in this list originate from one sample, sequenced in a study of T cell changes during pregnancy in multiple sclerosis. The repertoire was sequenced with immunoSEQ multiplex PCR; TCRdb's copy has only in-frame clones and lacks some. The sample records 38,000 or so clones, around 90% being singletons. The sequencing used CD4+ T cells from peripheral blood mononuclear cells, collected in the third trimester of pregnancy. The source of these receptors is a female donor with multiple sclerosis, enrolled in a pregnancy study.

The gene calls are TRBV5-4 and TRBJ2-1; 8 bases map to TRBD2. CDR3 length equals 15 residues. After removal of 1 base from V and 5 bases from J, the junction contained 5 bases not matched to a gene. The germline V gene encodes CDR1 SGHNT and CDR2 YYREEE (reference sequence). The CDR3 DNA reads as TGTGCCAGCAGCTTGAGCGGGAGAAAGGACAATGAGCAGTTCTTC. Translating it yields CASSLSGRKDNEQFF.

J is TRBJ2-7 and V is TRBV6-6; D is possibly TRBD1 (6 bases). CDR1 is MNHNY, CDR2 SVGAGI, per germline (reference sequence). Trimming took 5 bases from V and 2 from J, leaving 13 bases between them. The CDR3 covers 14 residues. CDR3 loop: CASSLQGSAYEQYF. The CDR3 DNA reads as TGTGCCAGCAGTCTACAGGGATCGGCCTACGAGCAGTACTTC.

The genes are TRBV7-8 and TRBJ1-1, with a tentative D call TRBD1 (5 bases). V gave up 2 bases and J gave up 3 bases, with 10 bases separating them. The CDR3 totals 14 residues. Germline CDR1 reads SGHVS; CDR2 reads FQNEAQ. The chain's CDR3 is CASSLREGYTEAFF. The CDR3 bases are TGTGCCAGCAGCTTAAGGGAGGGGTACACTGAAGCTTTCTTT. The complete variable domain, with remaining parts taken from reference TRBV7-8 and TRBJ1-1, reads GAGVSQSPRYKVAKRGQDVALRCDPISGHVSLFWYQQALGQGPEFLTYFQNEAQLDKSGLPSDRFFAERPEGSVSTLKIQRTQQEDSAVYLCASSLREGYTEAFFGQGTRLTVV.

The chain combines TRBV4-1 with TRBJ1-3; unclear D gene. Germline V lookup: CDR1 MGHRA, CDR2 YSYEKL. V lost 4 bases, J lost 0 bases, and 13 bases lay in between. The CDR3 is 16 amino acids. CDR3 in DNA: TGCGCCAGCAGCCGGACTTTGGGCACCTCTGGAAACACCATATATTTT. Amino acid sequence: CASSRTLGTSGNTIYF.

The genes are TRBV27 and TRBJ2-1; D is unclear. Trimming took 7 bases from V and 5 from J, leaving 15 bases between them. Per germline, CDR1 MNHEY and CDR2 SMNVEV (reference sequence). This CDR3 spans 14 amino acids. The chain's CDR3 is CASKDHTGHNEQFF. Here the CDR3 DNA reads TGTGCCAGCAAGGATCACACGGGTCACAATGAGCAGTTCTTC.

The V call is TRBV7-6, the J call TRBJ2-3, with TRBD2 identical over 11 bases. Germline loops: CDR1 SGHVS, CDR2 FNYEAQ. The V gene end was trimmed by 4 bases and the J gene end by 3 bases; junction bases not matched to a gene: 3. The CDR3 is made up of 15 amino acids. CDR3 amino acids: CASSSRTSGTDTQYF. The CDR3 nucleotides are TGTGCCAGCAGCTCCCGGACTAGCGGGACAGATACGCAGTATTTT.

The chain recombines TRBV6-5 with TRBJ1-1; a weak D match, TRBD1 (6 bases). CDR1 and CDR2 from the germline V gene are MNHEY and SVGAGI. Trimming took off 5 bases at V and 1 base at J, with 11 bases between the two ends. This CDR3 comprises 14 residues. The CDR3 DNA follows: TGTGCCAGCAGTCGGTGGGGGCGGAACACTGAAGCTTTCTTT. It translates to CASSRWGRNTEAFF.

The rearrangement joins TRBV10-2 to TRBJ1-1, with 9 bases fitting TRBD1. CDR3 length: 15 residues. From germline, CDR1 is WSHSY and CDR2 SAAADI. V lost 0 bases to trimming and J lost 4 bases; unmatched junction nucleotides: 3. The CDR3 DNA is TGCGCCAGCAGTGAGTCGACAGGGGGGGGCACTGAAGCTTTCTTT. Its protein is CASSESTGGGTEAFF.

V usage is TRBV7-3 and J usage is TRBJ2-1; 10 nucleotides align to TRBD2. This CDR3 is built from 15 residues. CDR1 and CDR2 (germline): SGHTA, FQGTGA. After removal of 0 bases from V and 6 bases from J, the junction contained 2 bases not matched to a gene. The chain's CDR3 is CASSLTAGGGNEQFF. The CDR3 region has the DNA TGTGCCAGCAGCTTAACAGCGGGAGGGGGCAATGAGCAGTTCTTC.

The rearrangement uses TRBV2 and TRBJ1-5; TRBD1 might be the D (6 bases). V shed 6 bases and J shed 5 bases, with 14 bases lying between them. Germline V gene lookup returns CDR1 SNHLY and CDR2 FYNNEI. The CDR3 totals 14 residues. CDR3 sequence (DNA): TGTGCCAGCAGGGAGGACAGCTCGGATCAGCCCCAGCATTTT. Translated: CASREDSSDQPQHF.